The clone carrying this TCR beta chain was found many times. What it binds is not known. This record comes from a study of molecular identifiers for immune sequencing clone quantification. Study conclusions and caveats: Detection of one spiked Jurkat cell's TCR RNA reportedly worked in about a million naive cells.

Previously reported methods and listed TCR primers produced the bulk TCR libraries. Each CDR3 protein gets one entry after TCRdb re-called the PCR reads with MiXCR. The repertoire has some 35,000 distinct CDR3 sequences, 19% of them found once; the top ten carry about 1.2%. CDR1 is SQVTM and CDR2 is ANQGSEA in the germline V gene. V was shortened by 4 bases and J by 2 bases, with 12 bases between the two germline ends. The CDR3 has 13 amino acids. Sequencing was performed on naive CD8+ T cells from blood, with Jurkat cell RNA spiked in. Indicated subset: FACS-sorted CD8+CD4-CCR7+CD45RA+ naive T cells. The chain combines TRBV29-1 with TRBJ2-7, with a tentative D call TRBD2 (5 bases). The receptor comes from a human donor in good health. Some libraries in this study had Jurkat cell RNA spiked in. For the CDR3, the DNA is TGCAGCGTTGGAGAGGGTATTGCCTACGAGCAGTACTTC. It yields the protein CSVGEGIAYEQYF.